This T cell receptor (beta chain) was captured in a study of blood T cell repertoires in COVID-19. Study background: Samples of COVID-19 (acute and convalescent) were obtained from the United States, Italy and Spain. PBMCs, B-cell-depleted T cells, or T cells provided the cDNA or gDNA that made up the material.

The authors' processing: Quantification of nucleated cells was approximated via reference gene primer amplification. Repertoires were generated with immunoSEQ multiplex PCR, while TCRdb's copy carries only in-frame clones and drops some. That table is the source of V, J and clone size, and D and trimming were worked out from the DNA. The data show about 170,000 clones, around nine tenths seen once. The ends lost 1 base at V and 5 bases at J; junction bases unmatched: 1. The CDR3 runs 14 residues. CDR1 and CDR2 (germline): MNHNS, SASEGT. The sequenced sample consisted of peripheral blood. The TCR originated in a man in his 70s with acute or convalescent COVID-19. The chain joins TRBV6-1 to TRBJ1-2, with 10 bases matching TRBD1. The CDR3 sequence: CASSEGTGGYGYTF. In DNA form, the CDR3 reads TGTGCCAGCAGTGAAGGGACAGGGGGTTATGGCTACACCTTC.